This TCR beta chain was observed in a study of CD8+ T cells in alopecia areata (dated by TCRdb to 2017 to 2018). As for the study more broadly: The treated patients took part in an open-label pilot trial in which moderate-to-severe alopecia areata was treated with oral tofacitinib at 5 to 10 mg twice daily. Tofacitinib was administered for 6 to 18 months, and 6 months of follow-up off drug were then conducted to assess delayed response and recurrence. The study used high-throughput TCRbeta sequencing to examine T cell clonal expansion in alopecia areata, in both the C3H/HeJ mouse model and human patients. Scalp tissue and sorted CD4+ and CD8+ peripheral blood T cells from patchy and totalis/universalis alopecia areata patients and from healthy controls were covered by human TCRbeta sequencing. Biopsies were taken from tofacitinib-treated patients at baseline and again at 4 and 24 weeks into treatment, and several of those patients also had a later scalp biopsy. Clonality in the scalp was compared among normal scalp (n=4), patchy alopecia areata scalp (n=8), and alopecia totalis/universalis scalp (n=8). RNA was obtained with the PAXgene miRNA kit for fixed scalp, the miRNeasy kit for PBMCs, and the RNeasy kit for mouse skin. Amplification of TCRbeta CDR3 regions was done by immunoSEQ multiplex PCR using 35 Vbeta forward primers and 13 Jbeta reverse primers. Overall study results and their limits: Unlike mouse skin, where gammadelta T cells dominate, normal human skin contains resident alphabeta T cells that get sequenced too, which complicates analysis of the scalp TCR repertoire. Compared with normal scalp, lesional scalp, particularly in alopecia totalis/universalis, had higher clonality and more expanded CD8+ clones, which suggests antigenic drive. Shared TCR sequences between patients were less evident than in mice, which may be partly attributable to HLA diversity in the patient population.

What the time point label conveys for this sample: baseline before oral tofacitinib. From alopecia areata patients, peripheral blood was collected along with lesional scalp punch biopsies. After PBMCs were isolated by density centrifugation and stained for CD3, CD4 and CD8, a FACSAria was used to sort CD4+ and CD8+ T cells. With regard to this clone: Its antigen is currently not known. Per-nucleotide qualities are absent, and no much larger clonotype sits a single base away.

Based on the germline V gene, the CDR1 and CDR2 sequences are SGHDT and YYEEEE. V gives up 2 bases and J gives up 3 bases, and the segment between their germline ends measures 17 bases. Taken from cysteine to phenylalanine, the CDR3 has 16 residues. Just the 48-base CDR3 DNA is kept, in frame starting at base 1. The protocol used for the library was the immunoSEQ multiplex PCR assay. To provide template for TCR sequencing, every sample had RNA extracted and reverse transcribed into cDNA. SuperScript III was used for first-strand cDNA synthesis, primed with a 2:1 mix of oligo-dT and random hexamers. A synthetic immune receptor repertoire was used to gauge amplification bias, and whatever bias remained was removed computationally. In the original analysis: Raw reads were preprocessed to remove errors, and CDR3 was defined by IMGT conventions from the conserved cysteine to phenylalanine. Clonality was computed as 1 minus the Shannon entropy, with the entropy normalized by log2 of the number of productive unique TCRs. Scalp TCRbeta sequences were cross-referenced with sorted blood CD4 and CD8 repertoires so that the CD4 or CD8 identity of scalp clones could be inferred. The source is immuneACCESS, and TCRdb retained only in-frame sequences with V and J called. Part of the clones is not carried over; for the studies checked, unresolved V genes explain less than half of this, and the remainder is unexplained. That table gives V, J and clone size, and the DNA gave D and trimming. Present in this sample are roughly 180,000 clones, about 63% of which were seen just once. More than 1.5% of the sample belongs to the ten largest clones.

The specimen was CD4+ T cells sorted from blood, collected at week 0. This chain is built from TRBV5-6 and TRBJ1-1; the D gene is perhaps TRBD1, on 6 matching bases. The TCR sequence derives from a human donor with alopecia areata. The CDR3 amino acid sequence is: CASSLLNRAFDTEAFF. In nucleotides, the sequence is TGTGCCAGCAGCTTATTGAACAGGGCCTTCGACACTGAAGCTTTCTTT.